This T cell receptor (beta chain) was found in a study of regulatory T cells in long-lasting Graves disease. Findings of the study overall: TRBV28, TRBJ1-2 and TRBJ2-5 were segments that persistent disease favored. Newly diagnosed Graves' patients exceeded persistent ones in TCR diversity.

The CDR3 has 12 amino acids. V shed 1 base and J 7 bases; nucleotides not matched to a gene: 2. Germline loops: CDR1 DFQATT, CDR2 SNEGSKA (reference sequence). Relying on iRepertoire HTBI primers and Arm-PCR of CDR3 regions, the team built TCR beta libraries. Under the authors' procedure: From all samples, identification returned approximately 15 TRBJ and approximately 61 TRBV segments. TCRdb analysed the multiplex PCR reads with MiXCR anew, one entry per CDR3 protein. These V and J calls are TCRdb output, not the study's own analysis. The sample gives 300,000 to 500,000 distinct CDR3 sequences, roughly 20% of which show up once; under 25% is in the top ten. Time point denoted: persistent/refractory GD, antithyroid drugs over 5 years with positive TRAb. The TCR library used RNA extracted from PBMCs. This clonotype was detected only a few times. Its cognate antigen is unknown.

The specimen was peripheral blood mononuclear cells (PBMCs), collected when the disease was refractory, from a patient treated with antithyroid drugs. This TCR derives from a female donor with Graves disease. This sequence joins TRBV20-1 and TRBJ1-2; 8 positions match TRBD1. CDR3 bases: TGCAGTGCTAGAGTCCAGGGGGCTGGCTACACCTTC. Translating gives CSARVQGAGYTF.